This T cell receptor (beta chain) was observed in a study of breast tumors, draining lymph nodes, adjacent tissues. The lymph nodes were axillary draining lymph nodes from breast cancer patients. TCRdb passed the multiplex PCR reads through MiXCR, listing each CDR3 protein once. The sample holds around 120,000 distinct CDR3 sequences, 20% seen once. As concerns this clonotype: What it recognizes is unknown. A much larger clone differs by one base, so this may be a read error.

The study, taken as a whole, reports: Luminal-like breast cancer showed significantly greater tumor-nontumor repertoire similarity than basal-like breast cancer did. Tumor TCR diversity was below lymph nodes but above nontumor tissue. The data were judged consistent with most tumor T cells coming from lymph node and expanding in tumor.

Germline assignment: CDR1 MNHEY and CDR2 SVGAGI. The length of the CDR3 is 14 residues. Trimming left V 5 bases short and J 8 bases short, with 17 bases between. The sample consisted of axillary lymph node tissue. The chain employs TRBV6-5 and TRBJ2-3; D unclear. The clonotype was recovered from a female donor with breast cancer. Some clones in this sample may be carry-over from other donors' samples. CDR3 sequence reads: CASSEAAALGTQYF. CDR3 DNA sequence: TGTGCCAGCAGTGAAGCTGCGGCTTTGGGTACGCAGTATTTT.